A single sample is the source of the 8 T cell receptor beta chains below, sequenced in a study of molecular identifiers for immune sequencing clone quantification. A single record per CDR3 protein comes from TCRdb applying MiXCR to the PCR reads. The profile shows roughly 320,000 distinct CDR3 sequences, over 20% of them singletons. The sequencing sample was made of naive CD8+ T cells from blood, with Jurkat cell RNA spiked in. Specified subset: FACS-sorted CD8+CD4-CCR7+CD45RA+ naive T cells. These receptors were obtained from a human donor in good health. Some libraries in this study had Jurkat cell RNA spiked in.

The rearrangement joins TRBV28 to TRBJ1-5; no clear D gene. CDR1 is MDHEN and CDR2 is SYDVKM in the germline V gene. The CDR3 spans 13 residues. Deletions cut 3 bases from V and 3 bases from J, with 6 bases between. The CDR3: CASSFALNQPQHF. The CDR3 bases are TGTGCCAGCAGTTTCGCGCTCAATCAGCCCCAGCATTTT.

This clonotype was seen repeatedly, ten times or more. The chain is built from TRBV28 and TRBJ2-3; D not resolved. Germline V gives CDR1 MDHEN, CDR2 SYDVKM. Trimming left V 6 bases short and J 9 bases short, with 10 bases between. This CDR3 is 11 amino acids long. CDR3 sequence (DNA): TGTGCCAGCAGGGGGTCTCGGACGCAGTATTTT. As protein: CASRGSRTQYF.

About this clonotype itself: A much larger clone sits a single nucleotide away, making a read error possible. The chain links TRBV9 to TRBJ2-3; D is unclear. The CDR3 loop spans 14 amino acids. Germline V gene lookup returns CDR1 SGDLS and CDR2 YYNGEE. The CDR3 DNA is TGTGCCAGCGGCGTAGTCCCCAGCACAGATACGCAGTATTTT. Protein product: CASGVVPSTDTQYF.

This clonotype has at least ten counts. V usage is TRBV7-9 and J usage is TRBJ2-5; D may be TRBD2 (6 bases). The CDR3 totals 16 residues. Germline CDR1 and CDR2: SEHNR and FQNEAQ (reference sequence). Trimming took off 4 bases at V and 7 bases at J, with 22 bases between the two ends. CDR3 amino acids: CASSSSDTRYFWTQYF. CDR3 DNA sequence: TGTGCCAGCAGCTCTAGCGACACAAGATATTTCTGGACCCAGTACTTC.

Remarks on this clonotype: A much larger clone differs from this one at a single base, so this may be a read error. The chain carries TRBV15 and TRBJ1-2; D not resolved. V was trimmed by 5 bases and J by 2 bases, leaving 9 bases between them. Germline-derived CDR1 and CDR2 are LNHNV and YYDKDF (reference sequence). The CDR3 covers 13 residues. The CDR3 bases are TGTGCCACCAGCGAGGGCAGGAACTATGGCTACACCTTC. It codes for CATSEGRNYGYTF.

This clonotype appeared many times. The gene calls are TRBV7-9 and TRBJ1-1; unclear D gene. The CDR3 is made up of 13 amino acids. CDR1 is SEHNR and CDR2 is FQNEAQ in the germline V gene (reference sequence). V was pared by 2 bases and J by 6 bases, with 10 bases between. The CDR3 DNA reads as TGTGCCAGCAGCTTAAGGGCTTCTCCTGAAGCTTTCTTT. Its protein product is CASSLRASPEAFF. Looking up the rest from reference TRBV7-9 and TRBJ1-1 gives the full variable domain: DTGVSQNPRHKITKRGQNVTFRCDPISEHNRLYWYRQTLGQGPEFLTYFQNEAQLEKSRLLSDRFSAERPKGSFSTLEIQRTEQGDSAMYLCASSLRASPEAFFGQGTRLTVV.

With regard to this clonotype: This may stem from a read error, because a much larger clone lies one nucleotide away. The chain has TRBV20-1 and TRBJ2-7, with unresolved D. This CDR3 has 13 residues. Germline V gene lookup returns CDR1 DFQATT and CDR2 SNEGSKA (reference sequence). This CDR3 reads CSARSSFAFEQCF. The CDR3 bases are TGCAGTGCTAGAAGTAGTTTCGCTTTCGAGCAGTGCTTC.

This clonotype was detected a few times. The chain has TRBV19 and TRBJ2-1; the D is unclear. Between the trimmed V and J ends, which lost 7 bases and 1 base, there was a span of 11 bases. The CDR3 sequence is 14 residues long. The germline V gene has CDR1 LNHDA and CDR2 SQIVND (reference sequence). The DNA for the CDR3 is TGTGCCAGTACCTTGCCTGGGTCCTACAATGAGCAGTTCTTC. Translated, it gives CASTLPGSYNEQFF.